This is a list of T cell receptor beta chains from one sample in a study of regulatory T cells in long-lasting Graves disease. MiXCR was run by TCRdb on the multiplex PCR reads, yielding one entry per CDR3 protein. The sample contains around 450,000 distinct CDR3 sequences, 15% to 20% of which appear only once. This sample was also put to use in a study of T cells in Graves' hyperthyroidism and ophthalmopathy.

The starting material was peripheral blood mononuclear cells (PBMCs), obtained at new diagnosis, from a patient treated with antithyroid drugs. The source is a man aged 35-49 years with Graves disease. Each CDR3 is given with its conserved first and last residue. D genes are given only for firm matches. Where a row states a size, it is once, few, many or the class of an expanded clone; other rows omit it.

V	size	D	J	DNA	CDR3
TRBV5-1	few	TRBD2	TRBJ2-2	TGCGCCAGCAGCCTGGGGAGGGGAAGTAGGAGCGCGAACACCGGGGAGCTGTTTTTT	CASSLGRGSRSANTGELFF
TRBV29-1	few	TRBD2	TRBJ2-7	TGCAGCGTCGGACTAGGATCCTACGAGCAGTACTTC	CSVGLGSYEQYF
TRBV5-4	many	TRBD1	TRBJ1-1	TGTGCCAGCAGCTTGGAGGGACAGGGGATGAACACTGAAGCTTTCTTT	CASSLEGQGMNTEAFF
TRBV15	many	TRBD1	TRBJ1-2	TGTGCCACCAGCAGATTTGGGACAGGGACAATAGGGGATGGCTACACCTTC	CATSRFGTGTIGDGYTF
TRBV29-1	NA	TRBD2	TRBJ2-7	TGCAGCGCCGGGGTCACCCTAGCGGGATTCTACGAGCAGTACTTC	CSAGVTLAGFYEQYF
TRBV3-1	NA	NA	TRBJ2-5	TGTGCCAGCAGCCTCACGCGGGTTCAAGAGACCCAGTACTTC	CASSLTRVQETQYF
TRBV2	many	TRBD1	TRBJ2-5	TGTGCCAGCAGTGAACAGGGGGCAATTTCTAGGACCCAGTACTTC	CASSEQGAISRTQYF
TRBV12-5	few	TRBD1	TRBJ2-2	TGTGCTAGTGGTTTGGCTCAGACAGGGTTGGACACCGGGGAGCTGTTTTTT	CASGLAQTGLDTGELFF
TRBV10-3	NA	NA	TRBJ1-2	TGTGCCATCAGTGAGTCGGTCGGCTCTGGCTACACCTTC	CAISESVGSGYTF
TRBV15	NA	TRBD2	TRBJ2-3	TGTGCCACCAGCAGAGAGGGGACTAGCGGGAGTCTTTTT	CATSREGTSGSLF
TRBV28	many	NA	TRBJ1-6	TGTGCCAGCAGACCCCCTGGACAGAATAATTCACCCCTCCACTTT	CASRPPGQNNSPLHF
TRBV11-2	many	NA	TRBJ2-5	TGTGCCAGCCAACGATCCCTTGGGAACCAAGAGACCCAGTACTTC	CASQRSLGNQETQYF
TRBV5-1	many	TRBD1	TRBJ2-7	TGCGCCAGCAGCTCCTCCGGGACAGCCTACGAGCAGTACTTC	CASSSSGTAYEQYF
TRBV27	NA	NA	TRBJ2-5	TGTGCCAGCAGTTTATACAACCAAGAGACCCAGTACTTC	CASSLYNQETQYF
TRBV6-2/TRBV6-3	NA	TRBD1	TRBJ1-5	TGTGCCAGCAGGGTACCGGGACAGACCAATCAGCCCCAGCATTTT	CASRVPGQTNQPQHF
TRBV29-1	NA	NA	TRBJ1-2	TGCAGCGACCGGGACGGACGAGCTAACTATGGCTACACCTTC	CSDRDGRANYGYTF
TRBV6-1	NA	NA	TRBJ2-3	TGTGCCAGCAGTCTGGGGGGGCGCCTCGCAGATACGCAGTATTTT	CASSLGGRLADTQYF
TRBV10-3	many	NA	TRBJ1-2	TGTGCCATCAGTGAGTCTCAAAGGGTTGTCTATGGCTACACCTTC	CAISESQRVVYGYTF
TRBV15	many	NA	TRBJ2-5	TGTGCCACCAGCAGGGGGGACGGAGGGGGGGCAGAGACCCAGTACTTC	CATSRGDGGGAETQYF
TRBV27	NA	TRBD1	TRBJ2-5	TGTGCCTGCAGTTCGGGTGGGACAGGCCAAGAGACCCAGTACTTC	CACSSGGTGQETQYF
TRBV6-5	NA	NA	TRBJ2-1	TGTGCCAGCAGTTACCCGCGCCATATGTCCTACAATGAGCAGTTCTTC	CASSYPRHMSYNEQFF
TRBV20-1	many	TRBD2	TRBJ2-2	TGCAGTGCTAGATCCGGGACTACTAACACCGGGGAGCTGTTTTTT	CSARSGTTNTGELFF
TRBV24-1	many	NA	TRBJ2-2	TGTGCCACCAGTTTACAGGAGGACACCGGGGAGCTGTTTTTT	CATSLQEDTGELFF
TRBV3-1	many	NA	TRBJ2-1	TGTGCCAGCAGCCCGTCCGGGAGAGTCGTGTGGCATGAGCAGTTCTTC	CASSPSGRVVWHEQFF
TRBV20-1	NA	NA	TRBJ2-3	TGCAGTGCTAGTAGGGGAGCTAGCACAGATACGCAGTATTTT	CSASRGASTDTQYF
TRBV5-1	few	TRBD1	TRBJ2-1	TGCGCCAGCAGGGGGAGGGACAGGGAGCGCGGGAGCTCCTACAATGAGCAGTTCTTC	CASRGRDRERGSSYNEQFF
TRBV24-1	few	TRBD2	TRBJ2-7	TGTGCCACCAGTGATCCCAGGACTAGCGGCCCTTACGAGCAGTACTTC	CATSDPRTSGPYEQYF
TRBV19	NA	NA	TRBJ2-1	TGTGCCAGTAGAGGACACGGCAATGAGCAGTTCTTC	CASRGHGNEQFF
TRBV20-1	many	NA	TRBJ2-1	TGCAGTGCTAGAAGACCAGACAATGAGCAGTTCTTC	CSARRPDNEQFF
TRBV6-1	few	NA	TRBJ2-7	TGTGCCAGCAGTGAAGGATGGGGCTCCCGCTACGAGCAGTACTTC	CASSEGWGSRYEQYF
TRBV5-4	NA	NA	TRBJ2-2	TGTGCCAGCAGTACAGGCGGCAGATCGATCACCGGGGAGCTGTTTTTT	CASSTGGRSITGELFF
TRBV29-1	NA	TRBD2	TRBJ2-7	TGCAGCGTTGAAGATGTCGCTAGCGGATCATACGAGCAGTACTTC	CSVEDVASGSYEQYF
TRBV5-4	many	NA	TRBJ1-2	TGTGCCAGCAGCTTGGTAGGGAGGGCCTATGGCTACACCTTC	CASSLVGRAYGYTF
TRBV27	many	NA	TRBJ1-5	TGTGCCAGCAGTTTAAATCCAGGGTTCTATAGCAATCAGCCCCAGCATTTT	CASSLNPGFYSNQPQHF
TRBV5-6	many	NA	TRBJ2-7	TGTGCCAGCAGCTTGGGTGGTGGGGGTTTTTCCTACGAGCAGTACTTC	CASSLGGGGFSYEQYF
TRBV6-5	many	TRBD1	TRBJ2-7	TGTGCCAGCAGTTACTCGGGGACAGGGTCCCACGAGCAGTACTTC	CASSYSGTGSHEQYF
TRBV7-6	many	NA	TRBJ2-1	TGTGCCAGCAGCTTAAATCCCTCCAGCAACAATGAGCAGTTCTTC	CASSLNPSSNNEQFF
TRBV4-1	few	TRBD1	TRBJ1-1	TGCGCCAGCAGCCAAGATGGAAGGGGGCGCCTGGACACTGAAGCTTTCTTT	CASSQDGRGRLDTEAFF
TRBV29-1	few	NA	TRBJ1-1	TGCAGCCTCCGGGGGGCTGGCACTGAAGCTTTCTTT	CSLRGAGTEAFF
TRBV24-1	many	NA	TRBJ2-3	TGTGCCACCAGTGATTTTGGAGGAGTGGAGTATTTT	CATSDFGGVEYF
TRBV3-1	many	NA	TRBJ1-5	TGTGCCACCATTAACAGTCCCCCAAAAAGGCCCCAGCATTTT	CATINSPPKRPQHF
TRBV20-1	once	TRBD1	TRBJ1-1	TGCAGTGCTACACTTGCCACAGGGGCCACTGAAGCTTTCTTT	CSATLATGATEAFF
TRBV28	few	TRBD2	TRBJ2-1	TGTGCCAGCAGTTCCGGGCCTAGCGGGGCTTTTTTC	CASSSGPSGAFF
TRBV12-3/TRBV12-4	few	NA	TRBJ2-5	TGTGCCAGCAGTTCGTCGGACTTGACCCAGTACTTC	CASSSSDLTQYF
TRBV12-3/TRBV12-4	many	NA	TRBJ1-2	TGTGCCAGCAGCCCGGGGTTGGGTGGCTACACCTTC	CASSPGLGGYTF
TRBV5-1	few	TRBD2	TRBJ2-7	TGCGCCAGCAGCCCCAGCGGGAGACGGCAGTACTTC	CASSPSGRRQYF
TRBV3-1	many	NA	TRBJ2-7	TGTGCCAGCAGCCATGGAGGGGAGCTCTACGAGCAGTACTTC	CASSHGGELYEQYF
TRBV11-2	many	NA	TRBJ1-2	TGTGCCAGCAGCTTAGGCGGGCGAGAATATGGCTACACCTTC	CASSLGGREYGYTF
TRBV20-1	many	TRBD1	TRBJ1-4	TGCAGTGCTCCTCGGGACAGGGGACGCGAAAAACTGTTTTTT	CSAPRDRGREKLFF
TRBV15	many	NA	TRBJ1-4	TGTGCCACCAGCAGAGGCTCGGGGACCGCCTTGGGAAAACTGTTTTTT	CATSRGSGTALGKLFF